This TCR beta chain comes out of a study of CD8 T cells in Susac syndrome. The authors carried out high-throughput sequencing of TCR beta. They applied it to CD8+ and CD4+ T cells obtained from blood. TEMRA cells were FACS-enriched and CD8+ and CD4+ T cells negatively isolated. RNA in amounts of roughly 0.5 to 1 ug was reverse transcribed with random hexamers. Amplification of TCR beta CDR3 across 54 Vbeta and 13 Jbeta was performed with immunoSEQ multiplex PCR. TCRdb fed the immunoSEQ multiplex PCR reads into MiXCR, producing one record per CDR3 protein. Of some 76,000 distinct CDR3 sequences listed, more than 85% are singletons. Study-wide points: TCR sequencing and HLA analysis covered a relatively small number of individuals.

A remark on this clonotype: What it binds is not known.

CDR1 and CDR2 from the germline V gene are SEHNR and FQNEAQ (reference sequence). Trimming removed 11 bases from V and 4 bases from J; junction bases left unmatched: 13. The CDR3 length is 15 residues. This clonotype originated in a human donor with multiple sclerosis. The chain is built from TRBV7-9 and TRBJ2-1, with 8 bases matching TRBD2. What was sequenced was CD8+ T cells from PBMCs. The CDR3 region is CAHSQPGGPYNEQFF. In nucleotides, the CDR3 is TGTGCCCACTCTCAGCCGGGGGGGCCATACAATGAGCAGTTCTTC.